These T cell receptor beta chains were read from a single sample in a study of T cells in Graves' hyperthyroidism and ophthalmopathy. A single record per CDR3 protein comes from TCRdb applying MiXCR to the multiplex PCR reads. The repertoire consists of more than 550,000 distinct CDR3 sequences, with 45% occurring once and the leading ten covering 6.5% to 9%. The specimen was peripheral blood or thyroid tissue (not recorded which). Receptors were obtained from an adult man with Graves' disease, either hyperthyroidism or ophthalmopathy (not recorded which). Both conserved end residues are part of each CDR3. D genes are given only for firm matches. Clone sizes are given selectively: once, few, many, or a class where the clone is expanded.

d_call	v_call	j_call	clone_size	cdr3_nt	cdr3_aa
-	TRBV12-5	TRBJ1-1	few	TGTGCCAGCAGCCACCCCTTGAACACTGAAGCTTTCTTT	CASSHPLNTEAFF
-	TRBV29-1	TRBJ2-7	many	TGCAGCGTTGGACAGCTCTACGAGCAGTACTTC	CSVGQLYEQYF
-	TRBV2	TRBJ1-5	few	TGTGCCAGCAGCTTTGGAACCGGGGGTCAGCCCCAGCATTTT	CASSFGTGGQPQHF
-	TRBV20-1	TRBJ1-2	-	TGCAGTGCTAGAAGACAGGAGGGCTATGGCTACACCTTC	CSARRQEGYGYTF
-	TRBV20-1	TRBJ1-1	-	TGCAGTGCTAGAAGGCAGGGGACGCGCATGAACACTGAAGCTTTCTTT	CSARRQGTRMNTEAFF
TRBD1	TRBV19	TRBJ2-7	few	TGTGCCAGTAGTGACCGGGACAGGCCGTCCTACGAGCAGTACTTC	CASSDRDRPSYEQYF
-	TRBV10-3	TRBJ2-7	many	TGTGCCATCGCGGACGAGGGAGCCGACGAGCAGTACTTC	CAIADEGADEQYF
-	TRBV12-3/TRBV12-4	TRBJ1-5	few	TGTGCCAGCACCCGGGGGGCAGCTGGCAATCAGCCCCAGCATTTT	CASTRGAAGNQPQHF
-	TRBV7-2	TRBJ2-5	many	TGTGCCAGCAGCTTACTAAGGAACCAAGAGACCCAGTACTTC	CASSLLRNQETQYF
-	TRBV7-6	TRBJ1-2	many	TGTGCCAGCAGCTTAGCAGAGGGCAACTATGGCTACACCTTC	CASSLAEGNYGYTF